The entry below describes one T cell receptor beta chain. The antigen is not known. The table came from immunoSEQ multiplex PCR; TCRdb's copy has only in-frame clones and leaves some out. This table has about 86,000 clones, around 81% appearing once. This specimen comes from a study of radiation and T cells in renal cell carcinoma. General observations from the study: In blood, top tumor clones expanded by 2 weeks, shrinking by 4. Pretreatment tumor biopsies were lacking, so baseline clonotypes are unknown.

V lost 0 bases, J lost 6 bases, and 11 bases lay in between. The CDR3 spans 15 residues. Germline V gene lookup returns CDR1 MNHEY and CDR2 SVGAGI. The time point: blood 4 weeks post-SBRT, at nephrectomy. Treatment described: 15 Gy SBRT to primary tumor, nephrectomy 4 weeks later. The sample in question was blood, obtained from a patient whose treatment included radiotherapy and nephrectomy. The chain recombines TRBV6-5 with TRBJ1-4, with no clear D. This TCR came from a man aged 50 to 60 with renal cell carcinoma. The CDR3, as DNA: TGTGCCAGCAGTTACTCGATGGGCTCTGATGAAAAACTGTTTTTT. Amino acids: CASSYSMGSDEKLFF.